This TCR beta chain was recorded in a study of blood T cell repertoires in COVID-19. Measured with immunoSEQ multiplex PCR; TCRdb has only the in-frame clones, and not every one. The sample lists approximately 200,000 clones, about 91% seen once, with about a tenth in the top ten. This clone was seen a few times. The germline V gene has CDR1 MNHEY and CDR2 SMNVEV (reference sequence). The V end lost 3 bases, the J end lost 3 bases, and 8 bases lay between the germline ends. CDR3 length equals 14 residues. Sequenced material: PBMCs or T cells enriched from blood (not recorded which). The TCR sequence derives from a man aged 18 to 29 with acute COVID-19. This chain joins TRBV27 and TRBJ2-2, with D possibly TRBD1 on 5 matching bases. The CDR3 DNA reads as TGTGCCAGCAGTTTCACAGGAGACACCGGGGAGCTGTTTTTT. It specifies CASSFTGDTGELFF.